This paragraph reports one T cell receptor beta chain. The data are from a study of blood T cell repertoires in COVID-19. Study background: Collection of acute and convalescent COVID-19 samples took place in the United States, Italy and Spain. Nucleic acid was either cDNA or gDNA, and it came from T cells, B-cell-depleted T cells, or PBMCs.

Germline V gene lookup returns CDR1 LGHNA and CDR2 YNFKEQ. V lost 3 bases to trimming and J lost 4 bases; unmatched junction nucleotides: 5. The CDR3 sequence is 15 residues long. Some clones are missing from TCRdb's copy, which holds only in-frame ones; the method was immunoSEQ multiplex PCR. The profile shows some 31,000 clones, about 90% of them singletons. The sequenced sample consisted of peripheral blood. The sequence came from a human donor with active COVID-19. The donor label of this sample is uncertain. This rearrangement joins TRBV4-2 to TRBJ1-5; 8 bases align to TRBD1. CDR3 sequence reads: CASSQATGENQPQHF. The CDR3 nucleotides are TGTGCCAGCAGCCAGGCGACAGGGGAGAATCAGCCCCAGCATTTT.